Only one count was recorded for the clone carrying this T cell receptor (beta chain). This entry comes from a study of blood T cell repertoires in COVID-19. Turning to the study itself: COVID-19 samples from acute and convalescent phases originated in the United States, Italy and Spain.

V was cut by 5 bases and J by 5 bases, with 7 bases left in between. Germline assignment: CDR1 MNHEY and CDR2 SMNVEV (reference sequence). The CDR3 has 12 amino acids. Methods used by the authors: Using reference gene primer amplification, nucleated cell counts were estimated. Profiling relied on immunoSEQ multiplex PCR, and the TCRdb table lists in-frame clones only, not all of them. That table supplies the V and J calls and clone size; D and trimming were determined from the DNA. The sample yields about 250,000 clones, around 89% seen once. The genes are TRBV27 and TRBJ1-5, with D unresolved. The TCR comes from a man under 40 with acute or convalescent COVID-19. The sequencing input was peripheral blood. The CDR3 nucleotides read TGTGCCAGCAGTCCCTCTCATCAGCCCCAGCATTTT. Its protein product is CASSPSHQPQHF.